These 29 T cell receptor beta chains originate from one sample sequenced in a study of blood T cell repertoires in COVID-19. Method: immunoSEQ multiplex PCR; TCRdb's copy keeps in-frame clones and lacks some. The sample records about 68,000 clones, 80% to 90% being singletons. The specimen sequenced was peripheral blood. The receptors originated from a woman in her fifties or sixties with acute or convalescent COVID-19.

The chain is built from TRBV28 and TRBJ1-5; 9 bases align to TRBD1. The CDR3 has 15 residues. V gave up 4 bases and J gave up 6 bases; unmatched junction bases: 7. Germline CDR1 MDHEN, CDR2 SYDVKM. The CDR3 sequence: CASSYLKTGGQPQHF. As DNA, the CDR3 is TGTGCCAGCAGTTACCTGAAGACAGGGGGTCAGCCCCAGCATTTT.

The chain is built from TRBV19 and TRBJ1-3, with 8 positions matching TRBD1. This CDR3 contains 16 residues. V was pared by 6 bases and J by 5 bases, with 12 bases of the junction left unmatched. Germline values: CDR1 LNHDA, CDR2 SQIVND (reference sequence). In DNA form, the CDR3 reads TGTGCCAGTAGCGAAGACAGGGGAGTTCGGAGAAACACCATATATTTT. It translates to CASSEDRGVRRNTIYF.

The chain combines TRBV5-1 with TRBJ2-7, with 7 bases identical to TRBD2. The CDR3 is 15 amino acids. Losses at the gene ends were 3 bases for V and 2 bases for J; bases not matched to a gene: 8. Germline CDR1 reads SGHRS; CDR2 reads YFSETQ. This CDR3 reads CASSSREARTYEQYF. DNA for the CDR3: TGCGCCAGCAGCTCCCGGGAGGCTAGAACCTACGAGCAGTACTTC.

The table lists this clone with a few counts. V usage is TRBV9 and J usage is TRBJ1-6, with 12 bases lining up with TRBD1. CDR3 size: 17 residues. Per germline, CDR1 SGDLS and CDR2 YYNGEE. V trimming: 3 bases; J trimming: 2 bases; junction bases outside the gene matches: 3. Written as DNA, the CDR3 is TGTGCCAGCAGCGAGGGACAGGGGGCGCCCTATAATTCACCCCTCCACTTT. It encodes CASSEGQGAPYNSPLHF.

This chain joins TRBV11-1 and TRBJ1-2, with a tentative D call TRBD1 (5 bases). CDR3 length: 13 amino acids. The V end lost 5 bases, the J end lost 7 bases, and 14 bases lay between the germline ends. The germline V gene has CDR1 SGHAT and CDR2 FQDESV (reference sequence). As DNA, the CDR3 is TGTGCCAGCAGCCCACAAGGGGATAGTGGCTACACCTTC. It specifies CASSPQGDSGYTF.

The CDR3 region is CASSQYNEQFF. The CDR3 nucleotides read TGTGCCAGCAGTCAATACAATGAGCAGTTCTTC. The genes are TRBV12-3 or TRBV12-4 and TRBJ2-1; the D is unclear. Trimming pared 5 bases from V and 4 bases from J, leaving 3 bases between. This CDR3 spans 11 amino acids.

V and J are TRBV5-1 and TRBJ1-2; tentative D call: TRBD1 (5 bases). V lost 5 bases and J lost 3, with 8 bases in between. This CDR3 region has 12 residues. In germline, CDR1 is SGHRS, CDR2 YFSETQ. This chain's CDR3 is CASSQGDYGYTF. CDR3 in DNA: TGCGCCAGCAGTCAGGGTGACTATGGCTACACCTTC.

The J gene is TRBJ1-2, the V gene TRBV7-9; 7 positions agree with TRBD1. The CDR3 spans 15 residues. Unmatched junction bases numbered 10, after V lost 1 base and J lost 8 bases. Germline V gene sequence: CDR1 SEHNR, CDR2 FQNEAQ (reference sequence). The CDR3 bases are TGTGCCAGCAGCTTAGAGGACAACAGGGGTGGCGGCTACACCTTC. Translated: CASSLEDNRGGGYTF.

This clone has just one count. CDR3 coding DNA: TGTGCCAGCAAATTAGGGAGTGGGACCCAGTACTTC. This gives the protein CASKLGSGTQYF. The chain is built from TRBV2 and TRBJ2-5; a possible D gene is TRBD2 (5 bases). This CDR3 region has 12 residues. The germline V gene encodes CDR1 SNHLY and CDR2 FYNNEI. Deletions cut 7 bases from V and 7 bases from J, with 13 bases between.

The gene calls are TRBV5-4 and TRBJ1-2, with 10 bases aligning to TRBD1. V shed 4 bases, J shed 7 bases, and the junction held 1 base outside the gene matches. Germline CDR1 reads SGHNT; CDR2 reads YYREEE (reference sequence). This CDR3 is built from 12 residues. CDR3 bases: TGTGCCAGCAGCCGGACAGGGGGTGGCTACACCTTC. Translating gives CASSRTGGGYTF.

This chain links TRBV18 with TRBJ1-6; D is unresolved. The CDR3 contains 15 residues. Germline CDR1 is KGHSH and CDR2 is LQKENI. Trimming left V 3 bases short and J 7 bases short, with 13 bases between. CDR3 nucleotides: TGTGCCAGCTCACCGGGTGGGCAGAAAAATTCACCCCTCCACTTT. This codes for CASSPGGQKNSPLHF.

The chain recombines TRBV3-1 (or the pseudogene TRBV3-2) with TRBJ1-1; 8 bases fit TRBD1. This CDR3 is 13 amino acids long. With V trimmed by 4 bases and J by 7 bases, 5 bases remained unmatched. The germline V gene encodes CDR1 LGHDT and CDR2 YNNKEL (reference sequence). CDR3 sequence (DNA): TGTGCCAGCAGCCCCCCGGGACAGGATGAAGCTTTCTTT. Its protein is CASSPPGQDEAFF.

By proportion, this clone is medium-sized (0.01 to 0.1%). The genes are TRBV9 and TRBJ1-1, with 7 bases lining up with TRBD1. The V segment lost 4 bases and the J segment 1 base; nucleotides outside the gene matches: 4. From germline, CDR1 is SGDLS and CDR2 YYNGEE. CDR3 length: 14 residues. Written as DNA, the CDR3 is TGTGCCAGCAGCCGACAGGGACAGAACACTGAAGCTTTCTTT. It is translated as CASSRQGQNTEAFF.

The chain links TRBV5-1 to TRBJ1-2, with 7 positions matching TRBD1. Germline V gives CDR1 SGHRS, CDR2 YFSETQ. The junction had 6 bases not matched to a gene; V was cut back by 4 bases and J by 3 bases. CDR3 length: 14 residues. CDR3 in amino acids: CASSPRGQYYGYTF. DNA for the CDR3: TGCGCCAGCAGCCCCCGGGGACAGTACTATGGCTACACCTTC.

The DNA for the CDR3 is TGTGCCAGCAATCAGGGGTACACTGAAGCTTTCTTT. Translating gives CASNQGYTEAFF. The rearrangement uses TRBV6-5 and TRBJ1-1; possibly TRBD1 for D (6 bases). The CDR3 has 12 residues. CDR1 MNHEY and CDR2 SVGAGI come from the germline V gene. V was clipped by 7 bases and J by 3 bases, with 9 bases between them.

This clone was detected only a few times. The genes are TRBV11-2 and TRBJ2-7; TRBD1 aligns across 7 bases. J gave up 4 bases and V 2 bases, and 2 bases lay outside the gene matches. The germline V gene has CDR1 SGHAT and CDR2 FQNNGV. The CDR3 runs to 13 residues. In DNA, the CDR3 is TGTGCCAGCAGCTTACTACAGGGGTACGAGCAGTACTTC. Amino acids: CASSLLQGYEQYF. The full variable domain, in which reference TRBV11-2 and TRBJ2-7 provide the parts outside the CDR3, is EAGVAQSPRYKIIEKRQSVAFWCNPISGHATLYWYQQILGQGPKLLIQFQNNGVVDDSQLPKDRFSAERLKGVDSTLKIQPAKLEDSAVYLCASSLLQGYEQYFGPGTRLTVT.

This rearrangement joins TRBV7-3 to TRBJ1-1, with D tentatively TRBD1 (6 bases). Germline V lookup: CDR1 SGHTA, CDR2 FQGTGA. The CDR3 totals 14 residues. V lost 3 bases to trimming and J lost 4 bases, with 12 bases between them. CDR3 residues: CASSLGHQSTEAFF. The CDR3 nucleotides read TGTGCCAGCAGCTTGGGACATCAGAGCACTGAAGCTTTCTTT. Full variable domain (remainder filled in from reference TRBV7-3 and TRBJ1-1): GAGVSQTPSNKVTEKGKYVELRCDPISGHTALYWYRQSLGQGPEFLIYFQGTGAADDSGLPNDRFFAVRPEGSVSTLKIQRTERGDSAVYLCASSLGHQSTEAFFGQGTRLTVV.

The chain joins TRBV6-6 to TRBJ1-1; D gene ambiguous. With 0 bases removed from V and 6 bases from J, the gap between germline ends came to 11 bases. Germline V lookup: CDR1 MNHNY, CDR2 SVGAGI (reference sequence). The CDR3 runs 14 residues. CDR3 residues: CASSYSEGLAEAFF. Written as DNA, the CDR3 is TGTGCCAGCAGTTACTCTGAGGGTTTGGCTGAAGCTTTCTTT.

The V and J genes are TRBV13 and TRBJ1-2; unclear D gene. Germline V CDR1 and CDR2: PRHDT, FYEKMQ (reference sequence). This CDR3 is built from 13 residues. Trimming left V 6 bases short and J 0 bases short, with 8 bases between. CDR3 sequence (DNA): TGTGCCAGCAGGGTGGCGGCTAACTATGGCTACACCTTC. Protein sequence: CASRVAANYGYTF.

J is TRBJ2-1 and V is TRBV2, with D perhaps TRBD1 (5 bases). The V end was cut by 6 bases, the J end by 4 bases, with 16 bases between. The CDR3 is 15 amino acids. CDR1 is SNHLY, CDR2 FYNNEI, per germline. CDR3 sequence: CASRTTASGYNEQFF. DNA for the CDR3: TGTGCCAGCAGAACGACAGCAAGTGGGTACAATGAGCAGTTCTTC.

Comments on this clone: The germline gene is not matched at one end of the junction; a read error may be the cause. CDR3 bases: TGTGCCAGCAGAGTCAGGGGCCCTCTCAGCTTC. Protein sequence: CASRVRGPLSF. V gene TRBV2 combines with J gene TRBJ1-2, with TRBD1 as a possible D gene (6 bases). This CDR3 has 11 amino acids. Germline V gene sequence: CDR1 SNHLY, CDR2 FYNNEI.

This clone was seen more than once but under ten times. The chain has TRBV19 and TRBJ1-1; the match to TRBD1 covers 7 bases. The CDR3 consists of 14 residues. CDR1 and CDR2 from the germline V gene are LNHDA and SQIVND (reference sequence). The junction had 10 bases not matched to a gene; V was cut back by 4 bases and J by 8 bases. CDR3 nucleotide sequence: TGTGCCAGTAGTAGAAGGGACAGACAAATGGAAGCTTTCTTT. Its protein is CASSRRDRQMEAFF.

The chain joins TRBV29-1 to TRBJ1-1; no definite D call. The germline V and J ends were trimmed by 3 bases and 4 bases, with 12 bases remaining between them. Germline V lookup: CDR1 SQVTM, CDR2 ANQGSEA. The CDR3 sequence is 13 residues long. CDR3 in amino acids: CSVDGEVGTEAFF. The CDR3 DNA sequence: TGCAGCGTTGATGGGGAGGTTGGCACTGAAGCTTTCTTT. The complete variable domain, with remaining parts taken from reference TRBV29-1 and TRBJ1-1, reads SAVISQKPSRDICQRGTSLTIQCQVDSQVTMMFWYRQQPGQSLTLIATANQGSEATYESGFVIDKFPISRPNLTFSTLTVSNMSPEDSSIYLCSVDGEVGTEAFFGQGTRLTVV.

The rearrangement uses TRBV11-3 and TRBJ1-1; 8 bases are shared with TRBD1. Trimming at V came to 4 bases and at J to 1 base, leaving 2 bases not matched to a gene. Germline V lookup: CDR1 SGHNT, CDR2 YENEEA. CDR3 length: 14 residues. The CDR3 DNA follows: TGTGCCAGCAGCTCTGGACAGGGGAACACTGAAGCTTTCTTT. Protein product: CASSSGQGNTEAFF.

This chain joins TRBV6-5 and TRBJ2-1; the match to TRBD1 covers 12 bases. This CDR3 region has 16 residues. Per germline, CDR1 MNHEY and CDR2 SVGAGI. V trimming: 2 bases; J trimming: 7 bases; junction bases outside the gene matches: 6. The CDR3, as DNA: TGTGCCAGCAGTTACGCGGGACAGGGGGCCTGGAATGAGCAGTTCTTC. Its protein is CASSYAGQGAWNEQFF.

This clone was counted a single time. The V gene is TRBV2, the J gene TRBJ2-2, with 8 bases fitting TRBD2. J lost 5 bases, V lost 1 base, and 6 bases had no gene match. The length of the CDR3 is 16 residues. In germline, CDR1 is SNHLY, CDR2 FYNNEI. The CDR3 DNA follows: TGTGCCAGCAGTGAAGGACAACTAGCGGAAACCGGGGAGCTGTTTTTT. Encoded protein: CASSEGQLAETGELFF.

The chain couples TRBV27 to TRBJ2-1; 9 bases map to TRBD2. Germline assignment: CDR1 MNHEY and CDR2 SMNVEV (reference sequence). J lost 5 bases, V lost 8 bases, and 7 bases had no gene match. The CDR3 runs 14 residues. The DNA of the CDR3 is TGTGCCAGCGCAATTAGCGGGGGCAACAATGAGCAGTTCTTC. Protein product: CASAISGGNNEQFF.

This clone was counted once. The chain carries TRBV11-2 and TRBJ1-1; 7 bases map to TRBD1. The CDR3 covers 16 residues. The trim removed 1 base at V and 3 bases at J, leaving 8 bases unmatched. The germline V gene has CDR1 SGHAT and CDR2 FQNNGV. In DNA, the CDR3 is TGTGCCAGCAGCTTAGCGTGGCAGGGGGGAGACACTGAAGCTTTCTTT. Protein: CASSLAWQGGDTEAFF.

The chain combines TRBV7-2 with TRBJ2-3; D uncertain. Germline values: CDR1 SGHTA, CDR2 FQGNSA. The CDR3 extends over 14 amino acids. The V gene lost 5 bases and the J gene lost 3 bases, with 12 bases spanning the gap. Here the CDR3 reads CASSPIGHTDTQYF. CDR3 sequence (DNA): TGTGCCAGCAGCCCGATTGGCCATACAGATACGCAGTATTTT.